These 2 T cell receptor beta chains were all obtained from the same sample, sequenced in a study of blood T cell repertoires in COVID-19. Only in-frame clones appear in the TCRdb table, and some are missing; sequencing was by immunoSEQ multiplex PCR. Among almost 300,000 clones listed, under 90% were seen once. The sequenced material came from peripheral blood. The receptors derive from a woman in her twenties or thirties with COVID-19, enrolled during active disease.

In the case of this clone: The sample contains more than one DNA sequence encoding this CDR3. The V gene is TRBV5-5, the J gene TRBJ1-2; D is undetermined. CDR1 and CDR2 (germline): SGHKS, YYEKEE (reference sequence). This CDR3 region has 13 residues. V lost 0 bases, J lost 1 base, and 4 bases lay in between. The CDR3 nucleotides are TGTGCCAGCAGCTTGGACAGTAACTATGGCTACACCTTC. It translates to CASSLDSNYGYTF.

This chain links TRBV5-1 with TRBJ2-2, with 9 nucleotides matching TRBD1. This CDR3 contains 15 residues. With V trimmed by 5 bases and J by 6 bases, 8 bases remained unmatched. CDR1 is SGHRS, CDR2 YFSETQ, per germline. The CDR3, as DNA: TGCGCCAGCAGGGTTGTACAGGGGGCCTCCGGGGAGCTGTTTTTT. Translated, it gives CASRVVQGASGELFF.